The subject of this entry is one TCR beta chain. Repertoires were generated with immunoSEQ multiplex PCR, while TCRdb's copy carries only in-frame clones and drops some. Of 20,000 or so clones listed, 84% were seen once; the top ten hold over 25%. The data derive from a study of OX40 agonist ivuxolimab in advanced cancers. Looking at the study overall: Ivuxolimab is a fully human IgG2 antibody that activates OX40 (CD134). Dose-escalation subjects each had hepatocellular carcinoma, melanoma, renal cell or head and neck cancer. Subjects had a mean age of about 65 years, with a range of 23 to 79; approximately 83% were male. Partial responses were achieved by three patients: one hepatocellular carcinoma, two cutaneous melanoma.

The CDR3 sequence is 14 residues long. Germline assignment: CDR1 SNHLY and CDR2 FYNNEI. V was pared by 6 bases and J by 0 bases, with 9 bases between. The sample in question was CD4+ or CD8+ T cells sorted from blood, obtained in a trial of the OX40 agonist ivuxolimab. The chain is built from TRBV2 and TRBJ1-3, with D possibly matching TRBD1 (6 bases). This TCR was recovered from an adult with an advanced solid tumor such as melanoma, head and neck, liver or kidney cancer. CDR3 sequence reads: CASRQGHSGNTIYF. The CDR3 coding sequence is TGTGCCAGCAGACAGGGTCACTCTGGAAACACCATATATTTT.